Listed here is a single T cell receptor (beta chain). Its antigen has not been determined. Within one base of it there is no much larger clone, and no base qualities were kept. Whole blood was collected in K2EDTA tubes by collaborating institutions according to the institutions' own protocols. For TCRbeta analysis, collaborators shipped samples in one of three forms: frozen whole blood, isolated PBMCs, or DNA extracted from either of those sample types. CDR1 and CDR2 are read off the germline V gene as SGHTA and FQGNSA. Trimming removed 4 bases from V and 3 bases from J; the gene matches leave 2 bases unexplained. The CDR3 runs 16 residues from the cysteine to the phenylalanine. The CDR3 DNA has 48 bases and is translated from base 1. TCRbeta CDR3 regions were amplified from genomic DNA by means of the immunoSEQ Assay, a bias-controlled multiplex PCR. In the authors' own workflow: The number of nucleated cells in each sample was estimated from the amplification of reference gene primers within the assay. Sequence reads were collapsed and filtered to measure the absolute abundance of every unique TCRbeta CDR3 rearrangement. For each sample, productive Simpson clonality was calculated as the square root of Simpson's diversity index across productive rearrangements. The table was pulled from immuneACCESS by TCRdb, which kept in-frame rearrangements only. Such tables lose some clones; where checked, under half of the loss comes from unresolved V genes, and the rest has no known cause. That table gives V, J and clone size, and the DNA gave D and trimming. Here the sample has about 100,000 clones; approximately 91% occur a single time. The ten most abundant clones make up about 1.7% of the sample.

These data come from a study of blood T cell repertoires in COVID-19 (TCRdb year 2020). Regarding the study in general: The collaborator samples originated in the United States, Italy and Spain and spanned the acute and convalescent phases of COVID-19. Samples came from the ongoing ImmuneRACE study (first 160 participants) plus 1,254 subjects from 6 global collaborators. The prospective study material was composed of cDNA or gDNA derived from T cells, B-cell-depleted T cells, or PBMCs. Nearly every sample came with metadata listing a de-identified subject ID, COVID-19 status, age in years and sex. Where HLA class I and class II types were available, the types were taken from metadata supplied by the sample provider, not from assay-based typing. Subjects who had been exposed to COVID-19, were actively infected with it, or had recovered from it provided the deeply sampled blood TCRbeta repertoires that made up the dataset. The repertoires were made available in a free public database intended to serve as a resource for research on the immune response to SARS-CoV-2. Study-wide conclusions, independent of this receptor: The quantity of clinical and demographic metadata differed by source and by participant and was supplied without curation.

Sequencing was carried out using peripheral blood. The chain is made from TRBV7-2 and TRBJ2-3, with 15 bases aligning to TRBD2. The receptor was isolated from a human donor with active COVID-19. The donor label of this sample is uncertain. The sequence in DNA is TGTGCCAGCAGCTCAGGACTAGCGGGGGGGACAGATACGCAGTATTTT. Its protein is CASSSGLAGGTDTQYF.